This is a list of T cell receptor beta chains from one sample in a study of blood T cell repertoires in COVID-19. Using immunoSEQ multiplex PCR, the repertoire was profiled, and TCRdb retains in-frame clones only, with some absent. Of around 100,000 clones listed, approximately 70% were seen once; the top ten hold roughly 6%. Sequences were obtained from peripheral blood. The receptor source for this set is a man older than 75 with acute or convalescent COVID-19. Each CDR3 is given with its conserved first and last residue. D genes are given only for firm matches. Some rows mark clone size as missing; the rest say once, few, many or name a class of expanded clone.

>TRBV28|NA|NA|TRBJ1-5
TGTGCCAGCAGGAGCACAGGGAGAGAACAGCCCCAGCATTTT
CASRSTGREQPQHF
>TRBV7-7|NA|TRBD2|TRBJ2-1
TGTGCCAGCAGCCAGGGACTAGCGGGTTCGGATGAGCAGTTCTTC
CASSQGLAGSDEQFF
>TRBV10-3|NA|NA|TRBJ2-2
TGTGCCATGGGAGGTGGAGTTCTTGGTACCGGGGAGCTGTTTTTT
CAMGGGVLGTGELFF
>TRBV15|NA|TRBD1|TRBJ2-7
TGTGCCACCAGCGGAGGGACAGGGGGCTACCACGAGCAGTACTTC
CATSGGTGGYHEQYF
>TRBV7-9|NA|NA|TRBJ2-5
TGTGCCAGCAGCCCCAGCGGACAAGAGACCCAGTACTTC
CASSPSGQETQYF
>TRBV7-9|NA|TRBD2|TRBJ2-2
TGTGCCAGCAGCTTTGGGCGCGGCGGGAGAGCGGCCGGGGAGCTGTTTTTT
CASSFGRGGRAAGELFF
>TRBV10-3|NA|NA|TRBJ1-2
TGTGCCATCAGTGAGTTACAGGGCTATGGCTACACCTTC
CAISELQGYGYTF
>TRBV9|NA|NA|TRBJ2-1
TGTGCCAGCAGCGTGACAACAGGGAAAGAGCAGTTCTTC
CASSVTTGKEQFF
>TRBV12-5|NA|NA|TRBJ1-5
TGTGCTAGTGGTTTGGTACGCGGGGGCCCTACAAATAGCAATCAGCCCCAGCATTTT
CASGLVRGGPTNSNQPQHF
>TRBV11-3|few|TRBD1|TRBJ1-1
TGTGCCAGCAGCTCTACAGGGGTTACTGAAGCTTTCTTT
CASSSTGVTEAFF
>TRBV6-5|many|NA|TRBJ1-1
TGTGCCAGCAGCCAAGGAGTGAACACTGAAGCTTTCTTT
CASSQGVNTEAFF
>TRBV7-6|NA|TRBD2|TRBJ2-1
TGTGCCAGCAGCTTAGGGGGACTAGCAAGCGATAATGAGCAGTTCTTC
CASSLGGLASDNEQFF
>TRBV28|few|NA|TRBJ2-1
TGTGCCAGCAGTTCGCAACTAGTCGGCAATGAGCAGTTCTTC
CASSSQLVGNEQFF
>TRBV6-5|NA|NA|TRBJ1-5
TGTGCCAGCAGTTTCCCGGGGAGCAATCAGCCCCAGCATTTT
CASSFPGSNQPQHF
>TRBV28|NA|NA|TRBJ1-1
TGTGCCAGCACCCTGAGCACTGAAGCTTTCTTT
CASTLSTEAFF
>TRBV12-3/TRBV12-4|once|TRBD1|TRBJ2-2
TGTGCCAGCAGCCGAACAGGGGTCGGGGAGCTGTTTTTT
CASSRTGVGELFF
>TRBV2|NA|NA|TRBJ1-2
TGTGCCAGCCGTTTCGGGGCTAACTATGGCTACACCTTC
CASRFGANYGYTF
>TRBV2|NA|NA|TRBJ1-1
TGTGCCAGCAGGACAGGTCTTCAAGCTTTCTTT
CASRTGLQAFF
>TRBV5-1|NA|TRBD1|TRBJ1-6
TGCGCCAGCAGCTTACGGGCCACAGGGGAGAGCGGATCACCCCTCCACTTT
CASSLRATGESGSPLHF
>TRBV7-9|NA|NA|TRBJ1-6
TGTGCCAGCAGCTTAGAAGCGGGGAGGTCCTCACCCCTCCACTTT
CASSLEAGRSSPLHF
>TRBV18|NA|TRBD1|TRBJ2-3
TGTGCCAGCTCACCAATCCAGGGGGTAGATACGCAGTATTTT
CASSPIQGVDTQYF
>TRBV4-1|few|NA|TRBJ1-1
TGCGCCAGCAGCCAAGAAAGTCGATACGGGAGGGGAGCTTTCTTT
CASSQESRYGRGAFF
>TRBV4-3|NA|NA|TRBJ2-3
TGCGCCAGCAGCCAAGATTATGCAGATACGCAGTATTTT
CASSQDYADTQYF